Presented here are 13 T cell receptor beta chains from one specimen sequenced in a study of tumor-infiltrating lymphocytes in primary liver carcinoma. The input was about 500 ng total RNA; TCR beta cDNA was made from it with a constant-region primer. TCR beta libraries came from three nested multiplex PCR rounds using slightly modified ARM-PCR. PCR rounds one and two used TRBV1-TRBV30 forward primers with a C-beta reverse primer for 10 cycles each. TCRdb processed the multiplex PCR reads anew with MiXCR; each CDR3 protein has one entry. The data show fewer than 350,000 distinct CDR3 sequences, approximately 65% seen once. Unsorted whole blood yielded the blood RNA, and germline DNA was also extracted. Sequencing was done on a sample of peripheral blood. The receptors were sampled from a man in his forties or fifties with primary liver carcinoma and hepatitis B virus infection.

This clonotype has a count of ten or more. This chain uses TRBV28 with TRBJ2-1; D remains ambiguous. From germline, CDR1 is MDHEN and CDR2 SYDVKM. This CDR3 spans 13 amino acids. V shed 6 bases and J shed 6 bases, with 12 bases lying between them. CDR3 sequence reads: CASSLVGANEQFF. In DNA form, the CDR3 reads TGTGCCAGCAGCTTGGTGGGCGCCAATGAGCAGTTCTTC.

V is TRBV28 and J is TRBJ1-2, with D hard to call. Per the germline V gene, CDR1 is MDHEN and CDR2 is SYDVKM. The CDR3 loop spans 16 amino acids. V was trimmed by 3 bases and J by 4 bases, leaving 18 bases between them. The CDR3 sequence is CASSLTNTGMSYGYTF. As DNA, the CDR3 is TGTGCCAGCAGTTTGACAAACACCGGGATGAGCTATGGCTACACCTTC.

This clonotype was recorded a few times. A single base separates this from a much larger clone, so it may be a read error. The chain recombines TRBV29-1 with TRBJ2-7; D is unclear. There are 12 residues in the CDR3. Germline V gene sequence: CDR1 SQVTM, CDR2 ANQGSEA. CDR3 sequence: CSVESTGYKQYF. The CDR3 coding sequence is TGCAGCGTTGAATCGACGGGCTACAAGCAGTACTTC.

In the case of this clonotype: A single base separates this from a much larger clone, so it may be a read error. The V and J genes are TRBV6-2 or TRBV6-3 and TRBJ1-5; a possible D gene is TRBD1 (5 bases). V shed 5 bases and J shed 2 bases, with 10 bases lying between them. This CDR3 contains 14 residues. CDR1 is MNHEY and CDR2 is SVGEGT in the germline V gene. CDR3 bases: TGTGCCAGCAGTGCAGGGACTCGCAATCAGCCCCAGCATTTT. Its protein is CASSAGTRNQPQHF.

This clonotype was seen repeatedly, ten times or more. V is TRBV12-5 and J is TRBJ1-2; weak D call: TRBD1 (6 bases). The CDR3 consists of 16 residues. Trimming pared 6 bases from V and 4 bases from J, leaving 21 bases between. Germline assignment: CDR1 LGHNT and CDR2 FRNRAP. For the CDR3, the DNA is TGTGCTAGTGGACCTTCCGCGGGGGCTACCCTCTATGGCTACACCTTC. Residues: CASGPSAGATLYGYTF.

Comment on this clonotype: The germline gene is not matched at one end of the junction; a read error may be the cause. The chain uses TRBV11-2 and TRBJ2-3; 7 nucleotides match TRBD1. The CDR3 consists of 17 residues. Germline V lookup: CDR1 SGHAT, CDR2 FQNNGV. CDR3 sequence (DNA): TGTGCCAGCAACTTAGAGGCCCCAGTGACAGGGATGAATACGCAGTATTTT. It encodes CASNLEAPVTGMNTQYF.

The chain recombines TRBV4-2 with TRBJ2-6; D is ambiguous. In germline, CDR1 is LGHNA, CDR2 YNFKEQ. V was cut by 0 bases and J by 2 bases, with 14 bases left in between. CDR3 length equals 18 residues. In DNA, the CDR3 is TGTGCCAGCAGCCAAGAAGCACGTGCCTTAACTGGGGCCAACGTCCTGACTTTC. It is translated as CASSQEARALTGANVLTF.

This chain connects TRBV2 to TRBJ2-2; perhaps TRBD2 as D (5 bases). The CDR3 consists of 13 residues. Trimming pared 7 bases from V and 1 base from J, leaving 7 bases between. The germline CDR1 and CDR2 sequences are SNHLY and FYNNEI. The DNA of the CDR3 is TGTGCCAGCAAAGGGAGGAACACCGGGGAGCTGTTTTTT. This gives the protein CASKGRNTGELFF. Together with reference TRBV2 and TRBJ2-2, the CDR3 gives the full variable domain: EPEVTQTPSHQVTQMGQEVILRCVPISNHLYFYWYRQILGQKVEFLVSFYNNEISEKSEIFDDQFSVERPDGSNFTLKIRSTKLEDSAMYFCASKGRNTGELFFGEGSRLTVL.

Concerning this clonotype itself: A much larger clone differs by one base, so this may be a read error. The rearrangement links TRBV6-1 to TRBJ1-1; D gene unclear. V gave up 8 bases and J gave up 0 bases, with 13 bases separating them. The CDR3 is 14 amino acids. Germline V gene lookup returns CDR1 MNHNS and CDR2 SASEGT. CDR3 sequence reads: CASSDPAMNTEAFF. The CDR3 nucleotides are TGTGCCAGCTCTGACCCTGCCATGAACACTGAAGCTTTCTTT.

Notes on this clonotype: Germline and junction disagree at one end, which may indicate a read error. The CDR3 is CASSLNGRGIYDEQFF. CDR3 in DNA: TGTGCCAGCAGTTTAAACGGGAGGGGCATCTACGATGAGCAGTTCTTC. The J gene is TRBJ2-1, the V gene TRBV28, with 8 bases fitting TRBD2. This CDR3 is 16 amino acids long. In germline, CDR1 is MDHEN, CDR2 SYDVKM.

This clonotype was observed a single time. CDR3 DNA sequence: TGTGCCAGAAGGAGTTGGACAGCAAGCAATCAGCCCCAGCATTTT. This sequence encodes CARRSWTASNQPQHF. This sequence joins TRBV12-3 or TRBV12-4 and TRBJ1-5, with a possible D match to TRBD1 (6 bases). V gave up 9 bases and J gave up 1 base, with 16 bases separating them. The CDR3 loop spans 15 amino acids.

Remarks on this clonotype: A read error may be the cause here, since a much bigger clone is one base away. This rearrangement joins TRBV6-2 or TRBV6-3 to TRBJ2-4, with a tentative D call TRBD1 (6 bases). CDR1 and CDR2 from the germline V gene are MNHEY and SVGEGT. Trimming took 6 bases from V and 12 from J, leaving 15 bases between them. This CDR3 is 12 amino acids long. The CDR3 loop reads CASSSGVWNQYF. CDR3 DNA: TGTGCCAGCAGCTCAGGGGTTTGGAATCAGTACTTC.

Comments on this clonotype: At one end, the junction sequence differs from germline, possibly due to a read error. V usage is TRBV5-4 and J usage is TRBJ1-6; a possible D gene is TRBD1 (5 bases). Germline V CDR1 and CDR2: SGHNT, YYREEE (reference sequence). This CDR3 is built from 16 residues. CDR3 protein: CASILARQGYNSPLHF. The DNA for the CDR3 is TGTGCCAGCATCTTGGCCCGGCAGGGCTATAATTCACCCCTCCACTTT.